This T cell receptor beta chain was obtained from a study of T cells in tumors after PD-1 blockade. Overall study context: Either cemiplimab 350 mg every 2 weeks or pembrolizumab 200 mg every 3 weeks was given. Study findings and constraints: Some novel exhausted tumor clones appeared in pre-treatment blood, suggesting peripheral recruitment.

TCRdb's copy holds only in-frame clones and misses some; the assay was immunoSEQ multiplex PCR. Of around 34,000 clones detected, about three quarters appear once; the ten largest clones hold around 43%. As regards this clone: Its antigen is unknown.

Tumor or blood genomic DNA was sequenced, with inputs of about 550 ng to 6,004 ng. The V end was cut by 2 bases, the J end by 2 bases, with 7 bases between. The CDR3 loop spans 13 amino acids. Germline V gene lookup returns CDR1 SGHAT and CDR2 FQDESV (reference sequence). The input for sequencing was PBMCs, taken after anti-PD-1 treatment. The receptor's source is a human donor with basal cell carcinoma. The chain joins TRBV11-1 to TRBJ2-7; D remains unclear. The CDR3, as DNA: TGTGCCAGCAGCTTAAACGGCCCCTACGAGCAGTACTTC. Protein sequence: CASSLNGPYEQYF.